These T cell receptor beta chains were read from a single sample in a study of T cell responses to AZD1222 COVID-19 vaccine. The protocol was immunoSEQ multiplex PCR, while the TCRdb copy is restricted to in-frame clones and leaves out a portion. This table has approximately 200,000 clones, around 94% appearing once. Sequenced here: peripheral blood, sampled 28 days after the second dose of the MenACWY control vaccine. All receptors come from an adult who received the MenACWY meningococcal vaccine as a control. Each CDR3 is given with its conserved first and last residue. Each record gives: clone size, V gene, J gene, D gene, CDR3 protein, CDR3 DNA. D genes are given only for firm matches. Only some rows state a clone size, as once, few, many or a class for expanded clones.

once	TRBV6-5	TRBJ2-7	-	CASSLRAVSYEQYF	TGTGCCAGCAGTCTCCGGGCCGTGAGCTACGAGCAGTACTTC
-	TRBV4-2	TRBJ2-3	-	CASSQDPGDTQYF	TGTGCCAGCAGCCAAGATCCAGGGGATACGCAGTATTTT
-	TRBV7-3	TRBJ2-7	-	CASSLNLGILVETNYYEQYF	TGTGCCAGCAGCTTAAATTTGGGTATATTAGTGGAGACTAACTACTACGAGCAGTACTTC
-	TRBV4-1	TRBJ1-5	-	CASSQVGQPQHF	TGCGCCAGCAGCCAGGTCGGTCAGCCCCAGCATTTT
-	TRBV28	TRBJ1-5	-	CASSFRGYDQPQHF	TGTGCCAGCAGTTTTCGGGGTTACGATCAGCCCCAGCATTTT
-	TRBV30	TRBJ2-1	TRBD2	CAWSLSGGALNEQFF	TGTGCCTGGAGTCTTAGCGGGGGGGCACTCAATGAGCAGTTCTTC
-	TRBV18	TRBJ1-4	-	CASSPLELRRATNEKLFF	TGTGCCAGCTCACCCCTTGAGCTGCGGCGAGCAACTAATGAAAAACTGTTTTTT
-	TRBV7-8	TRBJ1-6	-	CASSFEQGGSPLHF	TGTGCCAGCAGCTTTGAGCAGGGCGGTTCACCCCTCCACTTT
-	TRBV27	TRBJ1-4	TRBD1	CASSNTGGAWDEKLFF	TGTGCCAGCAGCAACACAGGGGGCGCCTGGGATGAAAAACTGTTTTTT
-	TRBV19	TRBJ2-5	-	CASSIRRVPQETQYF	TGTGCCAGTAGTATCCGGCGGGTACCTCAAGAGACCCAGTACTTC
-	TRBV28	TRBJ1-5	-	CASSLTNQPQHF	TGTGCCAGCAGTTTGACGAATCAGCCCCAGCATTTT
-	TRBV28	TRBJ2-7	-	CASSNHGEQSDEQYF	TGTGCCAGCTCGAACCATGGGGAGCAGAGCGACGAGCAGTACTTC
-	TRBV28	TRBJ2-1	-	CASSSDTSSYNEQFF	TGTGCCAGCAGTTCCGACACTAGCTCCTACAATGAGCAGTTCTTC
-	TRBV19	TRBJ2-1	TRBD2	CASSGSGLAGGGEQFF	TGTGCCAGTAGTGGGAGCGGACTAGCGGGAGGAGGTGAGCAGTTCTTC
-	TRBV9	TRBJ1-1	-	CASSLSGTDTEAFF	TGTGCCAGCTCTCTCTCGGGGACCGACACTGAAGCTTTCTTT
-	TRBV5-1	TRBJ1-2	TRBD1	CASSPGQTQFNYGYTF	TGCGCCAGCAGCCCGGGACAGACTCAATTTAACTATGGCTACACCTTC
-	TRBV27	TRBJ1-1	TRBD1	CASSYNRGQTEAFF	TGTGCCAGCAGTTATAACAGGGGGCAGACTGAAGCTTTCTTT
once	TRBV7-9	TRBJ2-3	-	CASSLKSTGADTQYF	TGTGCCAGCAGCTTAAAATCCACCGGCGCAGATACGCAGTATTTT
-	TRBV7-3	TRBJ1-2	-	CASSAGVGYTF	TGTGCCAGCAGCGCAGGGGTTGGCTACACCTTC
-	TRBV21-1	TRBJ1-5	-	CASSKVKSVGNNQPQHF	TGTGCCAGCAGCAAAGTGAAAAGTGTCGGGAACAATCAGCCCCAGCATTTT
-	TRBV5-4	TRBJ2-7	TRBD1	CASSLPGTGASYEQYF	TGTGCCAGCAGCTTGCCCGGGACAGGGGCCTCCTACGAGCAGTACTTC
-	TRBV7-9	TRBJ1-4	TRBD1	CASGPQGAEKLFF	TGTGCCAGCGGGCCCCAGGGGGCGGAAAAACTGTTTTTT
-	TRBV2	TRBJ1-6	TRBD1	CASSDTGAGNSPLHF	TGTGCCAGCAGTGATACAGGGGCGGGGAATTCACCCCTCCACTTT
-	TRBV18	TRBJ1-3	-	CASSPTGLSSSGNTIYF	TGTGCCAGCTCACCAACAGGGCTATCATCCTCTGGAAACACCATATATTTT
once	TRBV4-2	TRBJ2-3	-	CASSQGVPDNTDTQYF	TGTGCCAGCAGCCAAGGGGTCCCGGACAACACAGATACGCAGTATTTT
-	TRBV7-8	TRBJ1-2	TRBD1	CASSLGGQGIPLDGYTF	TGTGCCAGCAGCTTAGGGGGACAGGGGATACCGCTCGATGGCTACACCTTC
-	TRBV7-9	TRBJ2-2	TRBD2	CASSLERGPNTGELFF	TGTGCCAGCAGCTTAGAGCGGGGGCCAAACACCGGGGAGCTGTTTTTT
-	TRBV25-1	TRBJ2-1	TRBD1	CASRYLGQGHNEQFF	TGTGCCAGCAGGTACTTGGGACAGGGCCACAATGAGCAGTTCTTC
-	TRBV15	TRBJ1-4	-	CATSRRRTEYNEKLFF	TGTGCCACCAGCAGACGCCGGACGGAGTATAATGAAAAACTGTTTTTT
-	TRBV9	TRBJ2-7	-	CASSVAEYSYEQYF	TGTGCCAGCAGCGTAGCTGAGTACTCCTACGAGCAGTACTTC
-	TRBV6-6	TRBJ2-5	-	CASSPGPSVGETQYF	TGTGCCAGCAGTCCTGGACCCTCAGTGGGGGAGACCCAGTACTTC
-	TRBV7-6	TRBJ2-2	-	CASSSGLFANTGELFF	TGTGCCAGCAGCTCGGGATTGTTCGCGAACACCGGGGAGCTGTTTTTT
-	TRBV10-3	TRBJ1-1	-	CAINRGENTEAFF	TGTGCCATCAATAGGGGCGAGAACACTGAAGCTTTCTTT
-	TRBV5-6	TRBJ2-2	-	CASSFTRTGTGELFF	TGTGCCAGCAGCTTTACCCGCACGGGAACCGGGGAGCTGTTTTTT
-	TRBV4-2	TRBJ2-5	-	CASSQGTENQETQYF	TGTGCCAGCAGCCAAGGGACTGAAAACCAAGAGACCCAGTACTTC
-	TRBV18	TRBJ2-1	-	CASSPAWGDNEQFF	TGTGCCAGCTCACCTGCATGGGGGGACAATGAGCAGTTCTTC
-	TRBV3-1/TRBV3-2	TRBJ2-3	-	CASSQEMRTDTQYF	TGTGCCAGCAGCCAAGAGATGAGGACAGATACGCAGTATTTT
-	TRBV9	TRBJ1-3	-	CASSVEGSTGNTIYF	TGTGCCAGCAGCGTAGAGGGCAGTACTGGAAACACCATATATTTT
-	TRBV6-4	TRBJ2-3	TRBD2	CASSDTGTSGTDTQYF	TGTGCCAGCAGTGATACTGGGACTAGCGGAACAGATACGCAGTATTTT
-	TRBV28	TRBJ1-1	-	CASGGLNTEAFF	TGTGCCAGTGGGGGCCTGAACACTGAAGCTTTCTTT
-	TRBV10-3	TRBJ2-7	TRBD2	CAISAGTSGVGEQYF	TGTGCCATCAGTGCCGGGACTAGCGGGGTAGGCGAGCAGTACTTC
-	TRBV6-4	TRBJ1-6	-	CASSDSSQGSPLHF	TGTGCCAGCAGTGACTCGAGTCAGGGTTCACCCCTCCACTTT
few	TRBV7-2	TRBJ2-1	-	CASSFGGSFGEQFF	TGTGCCAGCAGCTTCGGCGGCTCCTTTGGTGAGCAGTTCTTC
-	TRBV3-1/TRBV3-2	TRBJ2-1	TRBD2	CASSQDSSGTGNEQFF	TGTGCCAGCAGCCAAGACTCTAGCGGTACGGGAAATGAGCAGTTCTTC
-	TRBV7-9	TRBJ1-2	-	CASSPGQNNYGYTF	TGTGCCAGCAGCCCGGGACAAAATAACTATGGCTACACCTTC
-	TRBV28	TRBJ1-1	TRBD1	CASKGQGSMNTEAFF	TGTGCCAGCAAGGGACAGGGGTCCATGAACACTGAAGCTTTCTTT
-	TRBV10-3	TRBJ2-5	-	CAISGQSQETQYF	TGTGCCATCAGTGGACAGAGTCAAGAGACCCAGTACTTC